This entry describes one T cell receptor (beta chain). There are 16 residues in the CDR3. V gave up 0 bases and J gave up 3 bases, with 12 bases separating them. Germline V lookup: CDR1 SGHDT, CDR2 YYEEEE. Authors' processing steps: Cell counts per sample came from amplifying reference gene primers. Method: immunoSEQ multiplex PCR; TCRdb's copy keeps in-frame clones and lacks some. The V and J calls and the clone size are those of that table, but D and trimming were determined from the DNA. Seen here are 150,000 to 200,000 clones, 82% observed once, and the top ten hold about 7.8%. This sample stems from a study of blood T cell repertoires in COVID-19. Study-level background: COVID-19 samples from acute and convalescent phases originated in the United States, Italy and Spain. PBMCs, B-cell-depleted T cells, or T cells were the source of the cDNA or gDNA that made up the material.

Seattle participants joined during active infection and were tracked over time. V is TRBV5-6 and J is TRBJ2-2, with a possible D match to TRBD1 (5 bases). Sequencing was performed on peripheral blood. The receptor was derived from an older woman with COVID-19, enrolled during active disease. The CDR3 loop is CASSLVGREDTGELFF. The CDR3 DNA is TGTGCCAGCAGCTTGGTGGGCAGGGAAGACACCGGGGAGCTGTTTTTT. Filled out from reference TRBV5-6 and TRBJ2-2, the complete variable domain reads DAGVTQSPTHLIKTRGQQVTLRCSPKSGHDTVSWYQQALGQGPQFIFQYYEEEERQRGNFPDRFSGHQFPNYSSELNVNALLLGDSALYLCASSLVGREDTGELFFGEGSRLTVL.